This T cell receptor (beta chain) stems from a study of blood T cell repertoires in COVID-19. V lost 2 bases and J 2 bases, leaving 12 bases between the germline ends. Germline values: CDR1 MNHEY, CDR2 SVGAGI. The CDR3 has 15 residues. Using immunoSEQ multiplex PCR, the repertoire was profiled, and TCRdb retains in-frame clones only, with some absent. The sample yields about 180,000 clones, about 85% seen once. Sequenced: peripheral blood. The sequence derives from a woman between 25 and 40 years old with active or convalescent COVID-19. This rearrangement joins TRBV6-5 to TRBJ1-2; TRBD1 might be the D (5 bases). In nucleotides, the CDR3 is TGTGCCAGCAGTTACGGCGGTGGGGGGAACTATGGCTACACCTTC. It codes for CASSYGGGGNYGYTF.